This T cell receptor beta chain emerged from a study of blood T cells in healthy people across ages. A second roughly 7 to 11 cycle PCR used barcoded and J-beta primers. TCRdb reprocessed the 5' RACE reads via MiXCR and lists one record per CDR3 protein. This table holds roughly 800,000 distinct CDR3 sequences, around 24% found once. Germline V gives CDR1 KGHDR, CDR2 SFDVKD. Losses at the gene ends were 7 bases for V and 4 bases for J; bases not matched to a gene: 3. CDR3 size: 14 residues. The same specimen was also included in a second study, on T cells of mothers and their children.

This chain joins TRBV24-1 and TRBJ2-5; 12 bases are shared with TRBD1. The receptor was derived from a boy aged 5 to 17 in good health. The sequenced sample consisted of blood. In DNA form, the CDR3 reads TGTGCCACCAGGGGGACAGGGGGCGTAGAGACCCAGTACTTC. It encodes CATRGTGGVETQYF.